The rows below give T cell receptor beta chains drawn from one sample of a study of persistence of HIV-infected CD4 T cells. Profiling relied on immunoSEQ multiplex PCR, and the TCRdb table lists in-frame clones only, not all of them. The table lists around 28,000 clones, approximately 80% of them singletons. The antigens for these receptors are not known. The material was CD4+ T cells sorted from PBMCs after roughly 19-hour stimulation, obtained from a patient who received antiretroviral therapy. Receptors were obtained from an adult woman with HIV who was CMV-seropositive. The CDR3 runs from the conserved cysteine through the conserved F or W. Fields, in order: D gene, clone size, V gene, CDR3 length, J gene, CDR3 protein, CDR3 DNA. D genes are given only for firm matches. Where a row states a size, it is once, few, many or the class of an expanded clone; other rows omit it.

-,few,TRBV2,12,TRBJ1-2,CASRIRTDGYTF,TGTGCCAGCAGGATAAGGACAGATGGCTACACCTTC
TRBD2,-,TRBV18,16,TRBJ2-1,CASSRTGTSGDNEQFF,TGTGCCAGCTCACGAACCGGGACTAGCGGCGACAATGAGCAGTTCTTC
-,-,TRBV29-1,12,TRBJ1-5,CSVREGDRPQHF,TGCAGCGTTCGGGAGGGGGATCGGCCCCAGCATTTT
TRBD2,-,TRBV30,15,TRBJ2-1,CAWGPGLATYNEQFF,TGTGCCTGGGGACCGGGACTAGCAACCTACAATGAGCAGTTCTTC
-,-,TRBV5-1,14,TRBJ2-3,CASSFYRGGDTQYF,TGCGCCAGCAGCTTTTACAGGGGAGGAGATACGCAGTATTTT
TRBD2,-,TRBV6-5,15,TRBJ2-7,CASSPWWTSPDEQYF,TGTGCCAGCAGTCCATGGTGGACTAGTCCCGACGAGCAGTACTTC
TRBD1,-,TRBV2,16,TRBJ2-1,CASSDLSDRAYNEQFF,TGTGCCAGCAGTGACCTCTCGGACAGGGCCTACAATGAGCAGTTCTTC
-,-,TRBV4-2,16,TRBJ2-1,CASSPERVSSYNEQFF,TGTGCCAGCAGCCCCGAGAGAGTGAGCTCCTACAATGAGCAGTTCTTC
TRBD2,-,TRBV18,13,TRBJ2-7,CASSPGGDREQYF,TGTGCCAGCTCACCAGGGGGGGATCGGGAGCAGTACTTC
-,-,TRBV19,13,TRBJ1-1,CASSIRPRLEAFF,TGTGCCAGTAGTATACGCCCCCGACTTGAAGCTTTCTTT
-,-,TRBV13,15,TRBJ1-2,CASSLVRGPNYGYTF,TGTGCCAGCAGCTTAGTCCGGGGGCCAAACTATGGCTACACCTTC
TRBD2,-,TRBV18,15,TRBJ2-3,CASSGLAGSTDTQYF,TGTGCCAGCTCTGGACTAGCGGGGAGCACAGATACGCAGTATTTT
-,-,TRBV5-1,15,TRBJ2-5,CASSFGLLAAETQYF,TGCGCCAGCAGCTTTGGACTCCTGGCGGCAGAGACCCAGTACTTC
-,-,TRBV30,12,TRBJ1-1,CAWSPGRTEAFF,TGTGCCTGGAGCCCCGGCCGCACTGAAGCTTTCTTT